Shown below are 12 T cell receptor beta chains from a single sample sequenced in a study of response to subunit inactivated influenza vaccine. TCRdb passed the RT-PCR reads through MiXCR, listing each CDR3 protein once. The sample shows 500,000 or so distinct CDR3 sequences, roughly 11% of them seen only once. This sample comprised PBMCs from blood, obtained more than 35 days after vaccination. The source of these receptors is a man aged 45 to 65 who received an inactivated influenza vaccine.

V is TRBV20-1 and J is TRBJ2-1; TRBD2 agrees at 13 bases. Trimming removed 3 bases from V and 10 bases from J; junction bases left unmatched: 12. The CDR3 extends over 16 amino acids. Germline assignment: CDR1 DFQATT and CDR2 SNEGSKA (reference sequence). As DNA, the CDR3 is TGCAGTGCTAGGAAACCGGGACTAGCGGGATTTGGAGAGCAGTTCTTC. It yields the protein CSARKPGLAGFGEQFF.

The genes are TRBV7-9 and TRBJ2-1; D is undetermined. The CDR3 totals 16 residues. Germline loops: CDR1 SEHNR, CDR2 FQNEAQ (reference sequence). Trimming stripped 3 bases from V and 2 bases from J, with 14 bases between. Here the CDR3 DNA reads TGTGCCAGCAGCTTGGAGCCTTCTCTTACCTACAATGAGCAGTTCTTC. Translation: CASSLEPSLTYNEQFF.

This chain joins TRBV7-2 and TRBJ2-7, with 7 bases matching TRBD2. Germline-derived CDR1 and CDR2 are SGHTA and FQGNSA. The J segment lost 0 bases and the V segment lost 1 base, leaving 6 bases of the junction unmatched. The CDR3 consists of 16 residues. The CDR3 nucleotides read TGTGCCAGCAGCTTAGTTGGGGGGGTCAGCTCCTACGAGCAGTACTTC. It translates to CASSLVGGVSSYEQYF.

The rearrangement uses TRBV25-1 and TRBJ2-7; 9 bases match TRBD2. J was trimmed by 7 bases and V by 4 bases; bases with no gene match: 8. Looked up from germline, CDR1 is MGHDK and CDR2 is SYGVNS. This CDR3 spans 14 amino acids. In DNA, the CDR3 is TGTGCCAGCAGTGCGTTGGCGGGAGGGAAAGAGCAGTACTTC. It specifies CASSALAGGKEQYF.

The chain has TRBV10-3 and TRBJ2-2; D is possibly TRBD2 (5 bases). The CDR3 is made up of 14 amino acids. With 8 bases removed from V and 1 base from J, the gap between germline ends came to 11 bases. Germline V lookup: CDR1 ENHRY, CDR2 SYGVKD. The CDR3 bases are TGTGCCATCCGTGTGGCGGGGAACACCGGGGAGCTGTTTTTT. Its protein is CAIRVAGNTGELFF.

Many counts were recorded for this clonotype. CDR3 amino acids: CASSQARNQPQHF. CDR3 sequence (DNA): TGCGCCAGCAGCCAAGCGCGCAATCAGCCCCAGCATTTT. This chain uses TRBV4-3 with TRBJ1-5; no definite D call. Trimming pared 1 base from V and 2 bases from J, leaving 3 bases between. Germline assignment: CDR1 LGHNA and CDR2 YSLEER. The length of the CDR3 is 13 residues.

This rearrangement joins TRBV4-2 to TRBJ2-1, with D possibly called TRBD1 or TRBD2 (5 bases each). Deletions cut 1 base from V and 0 bases from J, with 10 bases between. The CDR3 length is 16 residues. Per germline, CDR1 LGHNA and CDR2 YNFKEQ. CDR3 sequence (DNA): TGTGCCAGCAGCCAAGGAAGAGGGGACTCCTACAATGAGCAGTTCTTC. Encoded protein: CASSQGRGDSYNEQFF.

The rearrangement uses TRBV12-3 or TRBV12-4 and TRBJ2-7; no reliable D call. The V and J ends lost 6 bases and 5 bases respectively, with 11 bases between them. The CDR3 covers 12 residues. The chain's CDR3 is CASSPSTNEQYF. As DNA, the CDR3 is TGTGCCAGCAGCCCCAGTACTAACGAGCAGTACTTC.

The CDR3 nucleotides are TGCGCCAGCAGCCAAGATAGCAGGAATGAGCAGTTCTTC. This gives the protein CASSQDSRNEQFF. This rearrangement joins TRBV4-1 to TRBJ2-1; D remains ambiguous. Germline CDR1 is MGHRA and CDR2 is YSYEKL. This CDR3 spans 13 amino acids. Trimming took 0 bases from V and 7 from J, leaving 7 bases between them.

CDR3 bases: TGTGCCAGCAGTTTTCTAGCCGGGACAGGGAACACCGGGGAGCTGTTTTTT. Protein product: CASSFLAGTGNTGELFF. V gene TRBV12-3 or TRBV12-4 combines with J gene TRBJ2-2, with 8 bases aligning to TRBD1. J was trimmed by 1 base and V by 3 bases; bases with no gene match: 7. CDR3 length: 17 residues.

This chain links TRBV3-1 with TRBJ2-6; D is unresolved. Germline CDR1 is LGHDT and CDR2 is YNNKEL (reference sequence). The CDR3 loop spans 17 amino acids. V lost 1 base to trimming and J lost 1 base, with 11 bases between them. CDR3 sequence reads: CASSQVLRRSGANVLTF. In DNA form, the CDR3 reads TGTGCCAGCAGCCAAGTGTTGAGGAGATCTGGGGCCAACGTCCTGACTTTC.

This chain links TRBV6-5 with TRBJ1-2; tentative D call: TRBD1 (5 bases). V lost 0 bases and J 2 bases, leaving 13 bases between the germline ends. CDR1 and CDR2 from the germline V gene are MNHEY and SVGAGI. The CDR3 has 16 amino acids. The CDR3 spells CASSYSTVRGNYGYTF. Written as DNA, the CDR3 is TGTGCCAGCAGTTACTCGACCGTCCGGGGGAACTATGGCTACACCTTC.